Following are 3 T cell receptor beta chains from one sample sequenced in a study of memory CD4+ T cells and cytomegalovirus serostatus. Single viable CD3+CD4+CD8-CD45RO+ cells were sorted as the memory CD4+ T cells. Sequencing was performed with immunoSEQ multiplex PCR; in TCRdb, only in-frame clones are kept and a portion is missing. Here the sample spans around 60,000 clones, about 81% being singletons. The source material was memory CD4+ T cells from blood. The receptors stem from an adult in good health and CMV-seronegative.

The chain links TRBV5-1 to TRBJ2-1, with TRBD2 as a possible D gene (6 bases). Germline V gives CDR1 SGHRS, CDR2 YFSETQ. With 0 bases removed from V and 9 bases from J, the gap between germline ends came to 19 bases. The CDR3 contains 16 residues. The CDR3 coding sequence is TGCGCCAGCAGCTTGGGACCTAATCGCGGTAGCGGTGAGCAGTTCTTC. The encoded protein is CASSLGPNRGSGEQFF. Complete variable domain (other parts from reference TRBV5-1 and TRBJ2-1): KAGVTQTPRYLIKTRGQQVTLSCSPISGHRSVSWYQQTPGQGLQFLFEYFSETQRNKGNFPGRFSGRQFSNSRSEMNVSTLELGDSALYLCASSLGPNRGSGEQFFGPGTRLTVL.

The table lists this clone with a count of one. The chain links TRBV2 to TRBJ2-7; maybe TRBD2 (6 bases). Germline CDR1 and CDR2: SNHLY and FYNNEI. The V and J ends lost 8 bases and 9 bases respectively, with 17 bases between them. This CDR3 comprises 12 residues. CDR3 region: CASGRLGSGQYF. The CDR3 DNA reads TGTGCCAGCGGCAGGTTAGGTAGCGGGCAGTACTTC.

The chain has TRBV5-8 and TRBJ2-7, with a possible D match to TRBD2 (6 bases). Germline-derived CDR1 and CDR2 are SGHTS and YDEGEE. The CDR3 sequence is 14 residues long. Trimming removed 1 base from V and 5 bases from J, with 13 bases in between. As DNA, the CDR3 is TGTGCCAGCAGCTTGCTGATACCGGGGGACGAGCAGTACTTC. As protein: CASSLLIPGDEQYF.